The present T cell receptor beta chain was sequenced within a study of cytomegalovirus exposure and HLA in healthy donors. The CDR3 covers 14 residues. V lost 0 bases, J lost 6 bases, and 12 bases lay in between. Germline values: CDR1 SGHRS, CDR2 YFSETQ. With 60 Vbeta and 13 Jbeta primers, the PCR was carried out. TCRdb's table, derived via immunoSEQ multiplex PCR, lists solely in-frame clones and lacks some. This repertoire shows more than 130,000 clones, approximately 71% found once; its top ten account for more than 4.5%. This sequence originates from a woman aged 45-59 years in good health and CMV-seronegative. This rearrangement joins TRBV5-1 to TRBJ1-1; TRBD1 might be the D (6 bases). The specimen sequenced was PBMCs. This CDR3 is CASSLVVQGAEAFF. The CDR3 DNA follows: TGCGCCAGCAGCTTGGTTGTACAGGGAGCTGAAGCTTTCTTT.